This note documents a single T cell receptor beta chain sequence. Its target is unknown. The naive CD8 fraction comprised CD45RO-negative cells positively selected for CCR7 and excluded terminally differentiated effector memory CD45RA+ cells. The CDR3 contains 17 residues. Per germline, CDR1 SGHDN and CDR2 FVKESK. The trim removed 0 bases at V and 8 bases at J, leaving 12 bases unmatched. This specimen comes from a study of shared clonotypes between healthy human individuals. Sequencing was performed with immunoSEQ multiplex PCR; in TCRdb, only in-frame clones are kept and a portion is missing. This table has about 2.1 million clones, 93% appearing once. General study findings and limits: Sampling covered blood only; tissue repertoires likely differ.

The clonotype was recovered from a man between 18 and 29 years old in good health. Some clones in this sample may be carry-over from other donors' samples. The sequenced material came from naive CD8+ T cells from PBMCs. This chain joins TRBV14 and TRBJ2-1; 8 bases are shared with TRBD2. CDR3 sequence: CASSQDPAREDFDEQFF. The DNA of the CDR3 is TGTGCCAGCAGCCAAGATCCGGCGCGGGAGGATTTTGATGAGCAGTTCTTC.